This TCR beta chain is from a study of Ad26.COV2.S vaccination and SARS-CoV-2 variants (dated by TCRdb to 2020 to 2023). As for the study more broadly: Donors in the vaccine arm were drawn from COV1001, a phase I-IIa trial of Ad26.COV2.S in healthy adults that was multicentre, randomized, double-blind and placebo-controlled. Sequencing of the TCRbeta repertoire served to evaluate the specificity and breadth of SARS-CoV-2-reactive T cell receptors following Ad26.COV2.S vaccination. Investigators remained blinded to trial group allocation during experiments and outcome assessment. Ad26.COV2.S was given intramuscularly at 5x10^10 or 1x10^11 viral particles, as a single shot or as two shots 56 days apart. Trial participants were randomized into five groups of five, in which low-dose or high-dose Ad26.COV2.S was given once or twice, or placebo was given on both occasions. The TCR-sequenced set comprised about 30 samples: roughly 19 Ad26.COV2.S vaccine recipients, 5 placebo recipients and 8 SARS-CoV-2 convalescent individuals.

Worth noting for this clone: It has no known antigen specificity. The sample holds no much larger clone one base away, and base qualities are not on file.

The immunoSEQ Assay was the method used to sequence TCRbeta CDR3 regions. After extraction, genomic DNA underwent amplification by bias-controlled multiplex PCR, followed by high-throughput sequencing. The authors processed their data as follows. To quantify the absolute abundance of every unique TCRbeta CDR3 region, sequences were collapsed and filtered. Usable DNA was measured by amplifying reference genes present in all nucleated cells, and TCRbeta template counts were normalized to that usable DNA to estimate T cell fraction. Repertoire TCRs were annotated as SARS-CoV-2-specific by exact matching of V gene, CDR3 amino acid sequence and J gene to a known reactive TCR set. The reference SARS-CoV-2 TCR set was derived from MIRA and filtered for enrichment in COVID-19-positive ImmuneCODE repertoires, a step that removed public or cross-reactive TCRs. Using the MIRA antigens, annotated TCRs were further analysed by specific ORF or by position within an ORF. Breadth was defined as annotated unique rearrangements over total unique productive rearrangements; depth was the summed frequency of those rearrangements. TCR breadth was compared between groups using two-sided Wilcoxon rank-sum tests. Imported from immuneACCESS, the table was reduced by TCRdb to in-frame sequences with V and J called. These copies leave out some clones; in studies compared against another copy, an unresolved V gene accounts for under half, and the cause of the remainder is not known. Clone size and V and J calls were adopted from that table, with D and trimming inferred from the DNA. This sample comprises roughly 680,000 clones, approximately 88% of them detected only once. The ten largest account for over 1.3% of the sample.

The V and J ends are trimmed by 4 bases and 0 bases, leaving 15 bases between them. CDR1 and CDR2, looked up from the germline V gene, are SGHTS and YDEGEE. Including the terminal cysteine and phenylalanine, the CDR3 comprises 16 residues. Only CDR3 DNA is held: 48 bases, read in frame from base 1. Per the publication, the treatment or condition label means: 15 to 20 received Ad26.COV2.S at low or high dose, single or two shots; a few received placebo; per-sample allocation not given. Repertoires of vaccine and placebo recipients were sequenced from samples taken on day 63 after the first injection. In Cohort 1b, 25 adults aged 18-55 years were enrolled at a single site in Boston, USA, between 29 July and 7 August 2020. Ad26.COV2.S consisted of a replication-incompetent adenovirus type 26 vector by which a prefusion-stabilized SARS-CoV-2 spike protein from the original Wuhan strain was expressed.

Study-wide findings and limitations: The authors noted that total T cell responses may have been underestimated by the TCR breadth and depth analyses. Substantial breadth of spike-specific CD8+ and CD4+ T cell responses was reported after vaccination. Comparing responses between vaccine doses or regimens was not something the study was powered to do. Spike-specific TCR breadth was higher in Ad26.COV2.S recipients than in placebo recipients (P = 0.0014). Vaccine and placebo recipients had similar non-spike TCR breadth, a finding consistent with the vaccine containing only spike.

This TCR was recovered from a person between 18 and 65 years old who received the Ad26.COV2.S COVID-19 vaccine or a placebo. The chain is made from TRBV5-8 and TRBJ2-3; no confident D gene assignment can be made. The starting material was peripheral blood, obtained in a trial of Ad26.COV2.S vaccine versus placebo. CDR3 sequence: CASSPGFSPSTDTQYF. DNA sequence: TGTGCCAGCAGCCCTGGTTTCAGTCCTAGCACAGATACGCAGTATTTT. With the portions outside the CDR3 filled from the reference TRBV5-8 and TRBJ2-3 genes, the complete variable region becomes EAGVTQSPTHLIKTRGQQATLRCSPISGHTSVYWYQQALGLGLQFLLWYDEGEERNRGNFPPRFSGRQFPNYSSELNVNALELEDSALYLCASSPGFSPSTDTQYFGPGTRLTVL.